This T cell receptor beta chain appears in the sequencing data of a study of T cell responses to AZD1222 COVID-19 vaccine. Germline values: CDR1 MDHEN, CDR2 SYDVKM. The V gene lost 4 bases and the J gene lost 1 base, with 14 bases spanning the gap. This CDR3 has 15 residues. Profiling relied on immunoSEQ multiplex PCR, and the TCRdb table lists in-frame clones only, not all of them. The profile covers about 30,000 clones, with about 93% appearing a single time and over 7.5% taken by the ten largest. The sequence came from an adult in good health. This sequence joins TRBV28 and TRBJ2-7, with D possibly TRBD1 on 5 matching bases. The input for sequencing was peripheral blood, taken on day 0 of AZD1222 vaccination. The CDR3 DNA sequence: TGTGCCAGCAGTTGGCCCAGCCAGGGATCCTACGAGCAGTACTTC. Translated, it gives CASSWPSQGSYEQYF.